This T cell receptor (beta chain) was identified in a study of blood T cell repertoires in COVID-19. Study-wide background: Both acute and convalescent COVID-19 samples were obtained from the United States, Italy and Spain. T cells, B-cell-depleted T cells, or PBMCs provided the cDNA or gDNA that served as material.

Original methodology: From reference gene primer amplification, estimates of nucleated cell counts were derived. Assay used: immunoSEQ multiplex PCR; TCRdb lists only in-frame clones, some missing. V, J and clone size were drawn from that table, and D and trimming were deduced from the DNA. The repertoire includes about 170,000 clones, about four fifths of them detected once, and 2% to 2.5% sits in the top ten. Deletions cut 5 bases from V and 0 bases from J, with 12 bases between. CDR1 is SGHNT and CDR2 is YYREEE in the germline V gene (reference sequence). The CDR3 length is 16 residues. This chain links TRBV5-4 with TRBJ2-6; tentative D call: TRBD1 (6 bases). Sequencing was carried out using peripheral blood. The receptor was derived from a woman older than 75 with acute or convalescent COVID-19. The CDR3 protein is CASRTQGSSGANVLTF. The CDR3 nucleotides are TGTGCCAGCAGAACACAGGGATCCTCTGGGGCCAACGTCCTGACTTTC.